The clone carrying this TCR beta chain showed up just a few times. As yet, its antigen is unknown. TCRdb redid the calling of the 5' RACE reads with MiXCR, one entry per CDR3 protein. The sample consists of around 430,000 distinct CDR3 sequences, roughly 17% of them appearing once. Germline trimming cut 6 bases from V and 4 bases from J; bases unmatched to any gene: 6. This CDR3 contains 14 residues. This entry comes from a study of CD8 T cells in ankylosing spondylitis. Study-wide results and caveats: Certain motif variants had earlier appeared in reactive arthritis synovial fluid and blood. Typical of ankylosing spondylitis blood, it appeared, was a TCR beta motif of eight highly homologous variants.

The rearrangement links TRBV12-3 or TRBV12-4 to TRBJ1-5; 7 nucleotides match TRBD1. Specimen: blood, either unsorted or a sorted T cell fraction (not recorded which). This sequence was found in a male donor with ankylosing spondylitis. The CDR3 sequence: CASRRTGWNQPQHF. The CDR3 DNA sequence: TGTGCCAGCAGAAGGACAGGATGGAATCAGCCCCAGCATTTT.